Here is one TCR beta chain with its context. Here immunoSEQ multiplex PCR was the method, and the copy in TCRdb shows in-frame clones only, minus some. The repertoire holds about 190,000 clones, about 89% seen once, with 1.8% in the top ten. These data belong to a study of control samples from healthy donors and cancer patients. The CDR3 is made up of 14 amino acids. CDR1 and CDR2 from the germline V gene are MNHNY and SVGAGI (reference sequence). Trimming took off 4 bases at V and 5 bases at J, with 12 bases between the two ends. Material for sequencing was blood. The sequence derives from a man aged 25-40 years in good health. This chain uses TRBV6-6 with TRBJ2-1; maybe TRBD2 (6 bases). This chain's CDR3 is CASSSRGKHNEQFF. CDR3 DNA sequence: TGTGCCAGCAGTTCTCGGGGGAAACACAATGAGCAGTTCTTC.